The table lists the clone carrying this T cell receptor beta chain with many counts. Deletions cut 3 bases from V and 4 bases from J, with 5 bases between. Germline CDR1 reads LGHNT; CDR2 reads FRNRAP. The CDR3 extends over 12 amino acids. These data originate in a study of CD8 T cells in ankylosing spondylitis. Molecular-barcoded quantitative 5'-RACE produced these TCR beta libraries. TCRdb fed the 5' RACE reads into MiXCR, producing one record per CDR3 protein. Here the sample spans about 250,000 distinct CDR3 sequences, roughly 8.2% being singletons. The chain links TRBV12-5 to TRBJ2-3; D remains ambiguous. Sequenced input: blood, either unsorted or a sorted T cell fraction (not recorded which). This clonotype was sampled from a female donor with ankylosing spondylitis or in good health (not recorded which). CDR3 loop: CASGLGADTQYF. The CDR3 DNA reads TGTGCTAGTGGTTTAGGAGCAGATACGCAGTATTTT.